What follows are 14 T cell receptor beta chains derived from one specimen sequenced in a study of blood T cells in healthy people across ages. Primed by a sample-barcoded 5' primer and a J-beta primer mix, a second PCR proceeded for about 6 to 11 cycles. TCRdb redid the calling of the 5' RACE reads with MiXCR, one entry per CDR3 protein. Of 590,000 or so distinct CDR3 sequences detected, 25% to 30% appear once; the ten largest clones hold less than 20%. Sequenced sample: blood. These receptors all come from a woman older than 75 in good health.

This clonotype has just one count. This chain links TRBV5-1 with TRBJ1-2; TRBD1 matches at 9 bases. CDR1 and CDR2 (germline): SGHRS, YFSETQ. The CDR3 runs to 16 residues. The ends lost 4 bases at V and 5 bases at J; junction bases unmatched: 12. CDR3 in DNA: TGCGCCAGCAGCGCCGGCTCGGGACAGGGACGGTATGGCTACACCTTC. This sequence encodes CASSAGSGQGRYGYTF.

On this clonotype: Just one base apart from a much larger clone, this may be a read error. The chain has TRBV27 and TRBJ2-7; 9 bases map to TRBD1. Trimming cost V 6 bases and J 5 bases; bases outside gene matches: 11. CDR3 length: 15 residues. Germline CDR1 reads MNHEY; CDR2 reads SMNVEV (reference sequence). As DNA, the CDR3 is TGTGCCAGCAGGTTAAGGGGACAGGGCGCCCACGAGCAGTACTTC. Protein product: CASRLRGQGAHEQYF.

There are many counts of this clonotype. This chain connects TRBV5-1 to TRBJ2-1; D not resolved. Deletions cut 5 bases from V and 4 bases from J, with 10 bases between. The CDR3 consists of 13 residues. Germline CDR1 is SGHRS and CDR2 is YFSETQ. CDR3 sequence (DNA): TGCGCCAGCAGGCGGACGGTTTACAATGAGCAGTTCTTC. Protein sequence: CASRRTVYNEQFF.

The rearrangement links TRBV5-5 to TRBJ2-7; the D is unclear. CDR1 and CDR2 from the germline V gene are SGHKS and YYEKEE (reference sequence). This CDR3 has 13 residues. V was shortened by 2 bases and J by 2 bases, with 8 bases between the two germline ends. The CDR3 loop reads CASSFYGAYEQYF. CDR3 sequence (DNA): TGTGCCAGCAGCTTCTATGGGGCCTACGAGCAGTACTTC.

In regard to this clonotype: Compared with germline, one end of the junction differs, possibly owing to a read error. The chain uses TRBV30 and TRBJ1-2; D ambiguous. Germline values: CDR1 GTSNPN, CDR2 SVGIG (reference sequence). The CDR3 spans 13 residues. CDR3 in amino acids: CARSIQGPYGYTF. DNA for the CDR3: TGTGCCCGGAGTATTCAAGGTCCCTATGGCTACACCTTC. The full variable domain, rest sourced from reference TRBV30 and TRBJ1-2, is SQTIHQWPATLVQPVGSPLSLECTVEGTSNPNLYWYRQAAGRGLQLLFYSVGIGQISSEVPQNLSASRPQDRQFILSSKKLLLSDSGFYLCARSIQGPYGYTFGSGTRLTVV.

The chain is built from TRBV24-1 and TRBJ2-1, with TRBD2 matching over 9 bases. The length of the CDR3 is 16 residues. The V gene's germline CDR1 is KGHDR and CDR2 SFDVKD. Trimming took 4 bases from V and 4 from J; bases not matched to a gene: 7. The CDR3 loop reads CATSEPLAGSYNEQFF. For the CDR3, the DNA is TGTGCCACCAGTGAACCGCTAGCGGGGTCATACAATGAGCAGTTCTTC.

There are many counts of this clonotype. The chain couples TRBV20-1 to TRBJ1-5; TRBD1 is a possible D gene (5 bases). Trimming cost V 3 bases and J 6 bases, with 12 bases left between them. The CDR3 extends over 13 amino acids. The V gene's germline CDR1 is DFQATT and CDR2 SNEGSKA (reference sequence). CDR3 nucleotides: TGCAGTGCTAGTGAGAGGGGAAGTCAGCCCCAGCATTTT. Translating gives CSASERGSQPQHF.

The chain links TRBV3-1 to TRBJ1-1; no firm D call. Germline V lookup: CDR1 LGHDT, CDR2 YNNKEL (reference sequence). The V gene lost 0 bases and the J gene lost 8 bases, with 7 bases spanning the gap. CDR3 length: 12 amino acids. DNA of the CDR3: TGTGCCAGCAGCCAAGATCAAGGGGAAGCTTTCTTT. Its protein product is CASSQDQGEAFF.

This clonotype was recorded at least ten times. The chain combines TRBV7-3 with TRBJ2-1; TRBD2 aligns across 8 bases. The CDR3 spans 15 residues. V shed 5 bases and J 2 bases; nucleotides not matched to a gene: 5. Germline CDR1 and CDR2: SGHTA and FQGTGA. The DNA of the CDR3 is TGTGCCAGCAGCCCGACGGGGGGGCCCTACAATGAGCAGTTCTTC. It translates to CASSPTGGPYNEQFF.

This clonotype appeared many times. This chain joins TRBV7-2 and TRBJ1-2, with unresolved D. Trimming left V 5 bases short and J 0 bases short, with 10 bases between. The germline CDR1 and CDR2 sequences are SGHTA and FQGNSA. This CDR3 region has 14 residues. In DNA form, the CDR3 reads TGTGCCAGCAGCCAATCTTTTGCTAACTATGGCTACACCTTC. Its translation is CASSQSFANYGYTF.

This clonotype has at least ten counts. J is TRBJ2-7 and V is TRBV20-1, with a tentative D call TRBD2 (5 bases). CDR3 length: 14 amino acids. In germline, CDR1 is DFQATT, CDR2 SNEGSKA (reference sequence). The V end was cut by 7 bases, the J end by 2 bases, with 18 bases between. This chain's CDR3 is CSVRAPTGTYEQYF. CDR3 in DNA: TGCAGTGTACGGGCTCCGACGGGGACCTACGAGCAGTACTTC.

This clonotype has a count of ten or more. Sequence at one end of the junction differs from germline and may be a read error. The J gene is TRBJ1-5, the V gene TRBV20-1; 7 bases map to TRBD1. CDR1 DFQATT and CDR2 SNEGSKA come from the germline V gene (reference sequence). This CDR3 is built from 13 residues. The CDR3 DNA reads as TGCAGTGCTGGAGACAGGGTAGATTTGCCCCAGCATTTT. This sequence encodes CSAGDRVDLPQHF.

Worth noting for this clonotype: Given a much more abundant clone one base away, this may be a read error. The rearrangement joins TRBV9 to TRBJ2-1, with 9 bases fitting TRBD1. The CDR3 has 15 residues. The V gene's germline CDR1 is SGDLS and CDR2 YYNGEE. CDR3 coding DNA: TGTGCCAGCTGCGTAGCTGGGACAGGGTACAATGAGCAGTTCTTC. Translated, it gives CASCVAGTGYNEQFF.

Comment on this clonotype: This could be a read error, since a much larger clone is one nucleotide away. The V gene is TRBV5-1, the J gene TRBJ2-5; D is ambiguous. This CDR3 region has 14 residues. Looked up from germline, CDR1 is SGHRS and CDR2 is YFSETQ. The CDR3, as DNA: TGCGCCAGCAGCCCAGCCCAGCTCACCCATGAGCAGCACTTC. Encoded protein: CASSPAQLTHEQHF.